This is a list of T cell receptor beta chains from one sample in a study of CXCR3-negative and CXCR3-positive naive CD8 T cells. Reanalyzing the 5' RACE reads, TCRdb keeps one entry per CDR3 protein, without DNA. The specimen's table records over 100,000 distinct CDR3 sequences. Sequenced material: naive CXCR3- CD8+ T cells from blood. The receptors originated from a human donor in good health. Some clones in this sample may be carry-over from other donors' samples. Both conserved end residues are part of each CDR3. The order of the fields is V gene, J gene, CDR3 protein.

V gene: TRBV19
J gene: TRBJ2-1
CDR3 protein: CASSKISNRENEQFF

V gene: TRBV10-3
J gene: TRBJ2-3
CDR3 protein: CAIGVSADTQYF

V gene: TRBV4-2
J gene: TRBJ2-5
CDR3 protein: CASSQDTGGEETQYF

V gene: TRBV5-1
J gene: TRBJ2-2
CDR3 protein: CASSPGPGAPNSGELFF

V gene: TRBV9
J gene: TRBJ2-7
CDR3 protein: CASSVGGGEQYF

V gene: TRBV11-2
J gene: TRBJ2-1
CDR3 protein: CASSVIMAERNNEQSF

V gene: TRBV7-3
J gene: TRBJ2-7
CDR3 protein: CASSLSKIWGGTHEQYF

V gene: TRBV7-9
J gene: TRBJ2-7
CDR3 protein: CASSLDFGEDLWEQHF

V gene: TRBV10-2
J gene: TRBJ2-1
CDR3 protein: CASSGGQGFYNEQFF

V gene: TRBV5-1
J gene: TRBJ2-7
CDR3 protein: CASSLELGGYEQYF

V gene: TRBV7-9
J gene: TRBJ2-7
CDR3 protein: CASSPTKGTGTYEQYF

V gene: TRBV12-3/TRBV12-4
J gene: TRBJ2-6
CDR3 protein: CAIQETRAGRGSGANVLTF

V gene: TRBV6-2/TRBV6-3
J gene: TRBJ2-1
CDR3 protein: CASRPRGRVYNEQFF

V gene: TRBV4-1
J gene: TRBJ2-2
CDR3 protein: CASSQDGGRGTGELFF

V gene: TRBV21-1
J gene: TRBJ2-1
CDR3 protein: CASCTGTSGGGNEQFF

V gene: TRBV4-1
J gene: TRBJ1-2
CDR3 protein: CASSQERAPRSIGYTF

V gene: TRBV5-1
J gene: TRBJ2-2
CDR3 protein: CASSPTRGGTGELFF

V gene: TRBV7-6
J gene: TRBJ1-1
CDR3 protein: CASTRTGDPYMNTEAFF

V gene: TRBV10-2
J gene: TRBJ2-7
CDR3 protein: CASSPTGVEQYF

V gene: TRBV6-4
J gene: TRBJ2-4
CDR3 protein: CASRGTTKNIQYF

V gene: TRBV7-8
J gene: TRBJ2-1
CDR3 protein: CASSFFSGRDEQFF

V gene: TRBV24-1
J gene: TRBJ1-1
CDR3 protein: CATSAGRDTEAFF

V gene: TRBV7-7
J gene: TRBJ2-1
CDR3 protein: CASSLGGSYNEQFF

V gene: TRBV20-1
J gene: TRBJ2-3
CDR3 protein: CSATAPGGPSTDTQYF

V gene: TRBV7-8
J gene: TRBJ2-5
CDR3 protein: CASEGGSYQETQYF

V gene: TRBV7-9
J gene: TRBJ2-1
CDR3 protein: CASSPGTSGGSSYNEQFF

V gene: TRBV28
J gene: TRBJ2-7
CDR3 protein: CASSLRRNSYEQYF

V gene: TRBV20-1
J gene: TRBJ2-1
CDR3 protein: CSARRGTHEQFF

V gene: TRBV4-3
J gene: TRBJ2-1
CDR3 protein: CASSQGTSGNNEQFF

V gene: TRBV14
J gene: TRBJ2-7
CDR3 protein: CASRHQGQGDYEQYF

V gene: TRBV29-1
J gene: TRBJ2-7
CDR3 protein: CSVELSQTGAYYEQYF

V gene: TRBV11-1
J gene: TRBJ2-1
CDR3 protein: CASSLGTGYTNEQFF

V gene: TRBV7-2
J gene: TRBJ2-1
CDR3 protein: CASSSPSEMNNEQFF

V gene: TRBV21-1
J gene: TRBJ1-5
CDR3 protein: CASRTEGVSNQPQHF

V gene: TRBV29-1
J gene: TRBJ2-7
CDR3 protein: CSVGWRDGYEQYF

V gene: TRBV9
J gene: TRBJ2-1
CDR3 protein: CASSVIGTGINEQFF